Presented here are 10 T cell receptor beta chains from one specimen sequenced in a study of blood T cells in healthy people across ages. The authors ran a second PCR of 7 to 11 cycles using a sample-barcoded 5' primer and a J-beta primer mix. One entry per CDR3 protein results from TCRdb running MiXCR on the 5' RACE reads. The sample contains 1,800,000 or so distinct CDR3 sequences, around 40% of which appear only once. Sequenced: blood. The source of these receptors is a human donor in good health.

The genes are TRBV27 and TRBJ2-7, with 7 positions matching TRBD1. Germline lookup yields CDR1 MNHEY and CDR2 SMNVEV (reference sequence). This CDR3 contains 15 residues. V lost 8 bases, J lost 2 bases, and 12 bases stayed unmatched. The CDR3 here is CASQQKTGHPYEQYF. The DNA of the CDR3 is TGTGCCAGCCAACAAAAGACAGGGCATCCCTACGAGCAGTACTTC.

The J gene is TRBJ2-7, the V gene TRBV5-1, with 8 bases aligning to TRBD1. The CDR3 runs 13 residues. V gave up 4 bases and J gave up 7 bases; unmatched junction bases: 7. Germline V gene data show CDR1 as SGHRS and CDR2 as YFSETQ. CDR3 amino acids: CASSPGTGQEQYF. DNA for the CDR3: TGCGCCAGCAGCCCTGGGACAGGTCAGGAGCAGTACTTC.

In its sample, this clonotype was seen many times. The chain is built from TRBV29-1 and TRBJ2-3, with 13 bases lining up with TRBD2. Germline V gene sequence: CDR1 SQVTM, CDR2 ANQGSEA. The CDR3 totals 16 residues. Trimming cost V 6 bases and J 5 bases; bases outside gene matches: 11. CDR3: CSVSGLAGKSLDTQYF. DNA of the CDR3: TGCAGCGTATCGGGACTAGCGGGGAAATCCCTAGATACGCAGTATTTT.

The chain recombines TRBV5-5 with TRBJ2-7, with D possibly matching TRBD1 (5 bases). Germline-derived CDR1 and CDR2 are SGHKS and YYEKEE (reference sequence). CDR3 length equals 14 residues. V was pared by 0 bases and J by 3 bases, with 10 bases between. As DNA, the CDR3 is TGTGCCAGCAGCTTGGCTCAGGGTAACTACGAGCAGTACTTC. Amino acids: CASSLAQGNYEQYF.

V is TRBV7-2 and J is TRBJ2-1, with D uncertain. The CDR3 runs to 16 residues. Trimming pared 0 bases from V and 5 bases from J, leaving 14 bases between. Germline loops: CDR1 SGHTA, CDR2 FQGNSA. CDR3 coding DNA: TGTGCCAGCAGCTTAGCGCCTCAGACAAGAAACAATGAGCAGTTCTTC. Translating gives CASSLAPQTRNNEQFF.

The chain uses TRBV20-1 and TRBJ1-2, with 7 nucleotides matching TRBD1. CDR3 length equals 11 residues. J gave up 7 bases and V 6 bases, and 5 bases lay outside the gene matches. Germline V gene sequence: CDR1 DFQATT, CDR2 SNEGSKA (reference sequence). The CDR3 reads CSATGVSGYTF. In DNA, the CDR3 is TGCAGTGCCACAGGGGTGAGTGGCTACACCTTC.

The J gene is TRBJ2-5, the V gene TRBV5-1; 9 bases map to TRBD2. This CDR3 is built from 15 residues. Germline CDR1 is SGHRS and CDR2 is YFSETQ. V trimming: 4 bases; J trimming: 4 bases; junction bases outside the gene matches: 8. CDR3 protein: CASSVSSGGTETQYF. In DNA, the CDR3 is TGCGCCAGCAGCGTGTCCAGCGGGGGGACAGAGACCCAGTACTTC.

In DNA form, the CDR3 reads TGTGCCAGCAGCTTAGCAACACACTACGAGCAGTACTTC. Translated, it gives CASSLATHYEQYF. J is TRBJ2-7 and V is TRBV7-2; unclear D gene. The CDR3 covers 13 residues. The germline V gene encodes CDR1 SGHTA and CDR2 FQGNSA. V was clipped by 0 bases and J by 3 bases, with 6 bases between them.

There are many counts of this clonotype. The V gene is TRBV6-1, the J gene TRBJ1-5, with no clear D. Between the trimmed V and J ends, which lost 2 bases and 6 bases, there was a span of 5 bases. Per germline, CDR1 MNHNS and CDR2 SASEGT. CDR3 length equals 12 residues. The chain's CDR3 is CASSESGQPQHF. CDR3 nucleotides: TGTGCCAGCAGTGAAAGTGGTCAGCCCCAGCATTTT.

The chain joins TRBV7-2 to TRBJ1-1; D remains unclear. The CDR3 loop spans 11 amino acids. Germline CDR1 is SGHTA and CDR2 is FQGNSA. V lost 5 bases to trimming and J lost 11 bases, with 12 bases between them. This CDR3 is CASSPRTAAFF. The CDR3 region has the DNA TGTGCCAGCAGCCCACGAACGGCGGCTTTCTTT.